The 5 T cell receptor beta chains in this list originate from one sample, sequenced in a study of T cell repertoires in aging, cancer and after chemotherapy. Rearranged V-D-J TRB sequences were amplified with a mixed TRB-A/B primer pool. TCRdb reprocessed the multiplex PCR reads with MiXCR, giving one entry per CDR3 protein. The sample yields approximately 2,000 distinct CDR3 sequences, 33% seen once. Amplification of TCR beta used genomic DNA extracted from peripheral blood. Sequencing was carried out using blood. The receptors originated from a human donor with a solid tumor.

This clonotype ranks as medium-sized (0.01 to 0.1%). The rearrangement joins TRBV29-1 to TRBJ2-7; 7 positions match TRBD1. Germline V gives CDR1 SQVTM, CDR2 ANQGSEA. The CDR3 runs to 13 residues. V was clipped by 6 bases and J by 2 bases; unmatched bases: 7. The CDR3 DNA follows: TGCAGCGTGAGGGGGCACGGAACCTACGAGCAGTACTTC. It translates to CSVRGHGTYEQYF.

By proportion, this clonotype is medium-sized. The J gene is TRBJ2-7, the V gene TRBV11-3; maybe TRBD2 (6 bases). Trimming pared 2 bases from V and 0 bases from J, leaving 11 bases between. Germline V CDR1 and CDR2: SGHNT, YENEEA. The CDR3 is made up of 15 amino acids. The CDR3 DNA is TGTGCCAGCAGCTTACGTGGGGGGAGCTCCTACGAGCAGTACTTC. It codes for CASSLRGGSSYEQYF.

This chain joins TRBV10-3 and TRBJ2-7, with D tentatively TRBD1 (5 bases). The CDR3 extends over 14 amino acids. The germline V gene encodes CDR1 ENHRY and CDR2 SYGVKD. V dropped 3 bases and J dropped 3 bases, with 12 bases sitting between them. CDR3 sequence: CAISERQGNYEQYF. The CDR3 coding sequence is TGTGCCATCAGTGAACGGCAGGGAAACTACGAGCAGTACTTC.

This clonotype was seen once. The chain joins TRBV27 to TRBJ2-1, with a weak D call TRBD1 (6 bases). Trimming took 3 bases from V and 9 from J, leaving 9 bases between them. The CDR3 length is 12 residues. The V gene's germline CDR1 is MNHEY and CDR2 SMNVEV (reference sequence). This CDR3 is CASSFPGAEQFF. The CDR3 DNA reads TGTGCCAGCAGTTTCCCAGGGGCTGAGCAGTTCTTC.

The chain uses TRBV27 and TRBJ2-1; unclear D gene. Trimming stripped 2 bases from V and 4 bases from J, with 3 bases between. The length of the CDR3 is 12 residues. Germline loops: CDR1 MNHEY, CDR2 SMNVEV (reference sequence). The CDR3 DNA reads TGTGCCAGCAGTTTAAATTACAATGAGCAGTTCTTC. Protein sequence: CASSLNYNEQFF.